What follows describes a single T cell receptor (beta chain). The antigen is not known. The CDR3 is 14 amino acids. Unmatched junction bases numbered 5, after V lost 0 bases and J lost 7 bases. Germline CDR1 and CDR2: MNHNY and SVGAGI (reference sequence). Sorted populations were all over 95% pure. The sequenced template was cDNA made from the entire isolated RNA. Sequencing used immunoSEQ multiplex PCR; TCRdb keeps in-frame clones, though not all of them. The table includes around 160,000 clones, roughly 9% detected once. The record originates from a study of beta chain features in type 1 diabetes. Overall study context: Sorted cell examination encompassed over 90 million cells across all samples. Study results and limitations: Type 1 diabetes patients showed a moderate but significant shortening of TCRB CDR3s in all four CD4+ subsets. For cells with high TCR expression, cDNA sequencing could yield over-representation.

The chain links TRBV6-6 to TRBJ1-1; 7 nucleotides match TRBD1. The clonotype comes from a woman aged 25 to 39 with type 1 diabetes. Sequencing input: central memory CD4+ T cells from blood. In DNA form, the CDR3 reads TGTGCCAGCAGTTACTCGACAGGGAACTATGAAGCTTTCTTT. Its translation is CASSYSTGNYEAFF.